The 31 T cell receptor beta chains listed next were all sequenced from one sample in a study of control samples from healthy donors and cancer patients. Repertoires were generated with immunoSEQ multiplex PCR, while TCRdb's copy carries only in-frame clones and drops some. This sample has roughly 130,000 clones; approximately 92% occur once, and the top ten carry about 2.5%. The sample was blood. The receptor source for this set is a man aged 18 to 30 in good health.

CDR3 nucleotide sequence: TGTGCCACCAGTGATTTTACGCTAGCGGGAGGCAAGTCGGCCGGGGAGCTGTTTTTT. Protein product: CATSDFTLAGGKSAGELFF. The chain is built from TRBV24-1 and TRBJ2-2; 11 bases agree with TRBD2. The germline V gene encodes CDR1 KGHDR and CDR2 SFDVKD. The CDR3 extends over 19 amino acids. V was pared by 1 base and J by 6 bases, with 12 bases of the junction left unmatched.

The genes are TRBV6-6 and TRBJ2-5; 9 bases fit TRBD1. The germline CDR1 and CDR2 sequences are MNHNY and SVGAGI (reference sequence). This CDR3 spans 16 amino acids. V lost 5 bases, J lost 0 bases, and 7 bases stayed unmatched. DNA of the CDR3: TGTGCCAGCAGTCAAACCGGGACAGGGAACCAAGAGACCCAGTACTTC. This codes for CASSQTGTGNQETQYF.

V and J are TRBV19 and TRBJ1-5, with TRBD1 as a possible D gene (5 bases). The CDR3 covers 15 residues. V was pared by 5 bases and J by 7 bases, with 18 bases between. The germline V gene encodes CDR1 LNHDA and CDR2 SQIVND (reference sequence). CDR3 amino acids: CASSPRQGGTQPQHF. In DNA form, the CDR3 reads TGTGCCAGTAGTCCCCGGCAGGGAGGGACCCAGCCCCAGCATTTT.

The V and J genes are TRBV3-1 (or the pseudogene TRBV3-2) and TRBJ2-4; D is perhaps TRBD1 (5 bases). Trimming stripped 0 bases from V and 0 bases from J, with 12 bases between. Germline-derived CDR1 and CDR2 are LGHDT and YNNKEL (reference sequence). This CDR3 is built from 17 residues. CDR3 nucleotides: TGTGCCAGCAGCCAAGATTACGACAGTCTAGCCAAAAACATTCAGTACTTC. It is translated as CASSQDYDSLAKNIQYF.

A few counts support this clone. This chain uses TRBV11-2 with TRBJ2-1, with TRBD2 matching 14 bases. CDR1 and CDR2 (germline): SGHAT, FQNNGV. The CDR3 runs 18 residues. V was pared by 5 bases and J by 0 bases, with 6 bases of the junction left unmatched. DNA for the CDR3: TGTGCCAGCAGCAGGGGACTAGCGGGAGCGGTCTCCTACAATGAGCAGTTCTTC. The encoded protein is CASSRGLAGAVSYNEQFF.

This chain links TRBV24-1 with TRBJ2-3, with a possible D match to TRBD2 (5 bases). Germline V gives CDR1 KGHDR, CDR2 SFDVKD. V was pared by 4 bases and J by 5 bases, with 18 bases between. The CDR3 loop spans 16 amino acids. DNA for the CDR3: TGTGCCACCAGTGACCGAAGCGGAAACCAAATAGATACGCAGTATTTT. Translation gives CATSDRSGNQIDTQYF.

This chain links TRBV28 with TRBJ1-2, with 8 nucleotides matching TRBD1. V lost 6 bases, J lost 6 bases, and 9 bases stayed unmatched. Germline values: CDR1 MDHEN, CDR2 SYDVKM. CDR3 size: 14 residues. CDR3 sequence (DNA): TGTGCCAGCAGCGCCCACGAGACAGGGGATGGCTACACCTTC. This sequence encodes CASSAHETGDGYTF.

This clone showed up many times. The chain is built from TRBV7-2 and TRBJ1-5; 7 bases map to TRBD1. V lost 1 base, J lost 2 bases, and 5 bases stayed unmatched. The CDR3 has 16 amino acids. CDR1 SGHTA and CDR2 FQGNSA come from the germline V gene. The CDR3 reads CASSLVRGLGNQPQHF. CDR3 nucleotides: TGTGCCAGCAGCTTAGTAAGGGGGCTTGGCAATCAGCCCCAGCATTTT.

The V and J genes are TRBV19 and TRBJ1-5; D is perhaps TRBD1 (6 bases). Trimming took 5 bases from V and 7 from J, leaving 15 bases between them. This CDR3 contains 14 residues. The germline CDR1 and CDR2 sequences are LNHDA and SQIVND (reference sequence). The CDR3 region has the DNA TGTGCCAGTAGTCATTCGGGGGCGAGACAGCCCCAGCATTTT. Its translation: CASSHSGARQPQHF.

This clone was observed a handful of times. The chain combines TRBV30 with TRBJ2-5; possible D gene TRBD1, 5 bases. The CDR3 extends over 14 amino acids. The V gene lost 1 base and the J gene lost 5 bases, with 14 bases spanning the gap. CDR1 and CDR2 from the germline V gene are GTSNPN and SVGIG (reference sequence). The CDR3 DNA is TGTGCCTGGAGTGCACCAGGGCTTTCGGAGACCCAGTACTTC. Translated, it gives CAWSAPGLSETQYF. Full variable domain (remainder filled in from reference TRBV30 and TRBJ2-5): SQTIHQWPATLVQPVGSPLSLECTVEGTSNPNLYWYRQAAGRGLQLLFYSVGIGQISSEVPQNLSASRPQDRQFILSSKKLLLSDSGFYLCAWSAPGLSETQYFGPGTRLLVL.

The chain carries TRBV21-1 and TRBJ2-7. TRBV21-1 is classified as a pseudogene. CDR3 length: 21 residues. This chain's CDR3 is CASSKVPAEPEVEPRGNEQYV. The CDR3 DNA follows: TGTGCCAGCAGCAAAGTACCAGCGGAACCAGAGGTGGAGCCTAGGGGCAACGAGCAGTACGTC.

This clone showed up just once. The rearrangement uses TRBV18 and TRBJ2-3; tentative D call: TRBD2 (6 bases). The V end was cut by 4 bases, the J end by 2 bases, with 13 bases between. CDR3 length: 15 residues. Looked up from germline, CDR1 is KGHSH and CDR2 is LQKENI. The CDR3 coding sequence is TGTGCCAGCTCACGGGCGACGGGGGACACAGATACGCAGTATTTT. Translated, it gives CASSRATGDTDTQYF.

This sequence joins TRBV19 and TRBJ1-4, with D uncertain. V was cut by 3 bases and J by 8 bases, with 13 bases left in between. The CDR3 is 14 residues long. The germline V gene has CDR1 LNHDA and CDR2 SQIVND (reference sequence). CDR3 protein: CASSMRAGNEKLFF. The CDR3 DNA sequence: TGTGCCAGTAGTATGAGAGCGGGTAACGAAAAACTGTTTTTT. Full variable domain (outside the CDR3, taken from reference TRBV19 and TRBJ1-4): DGGITQSPKYLFRKEGQNVTLSCEQNLNHDAMYWYRQDPGQGLRLIYYSQIVNDFQKGDIAEGYSVSREKKESFPLTVTSAQKNPTAFYLCASSMRAGNEKLFFGSGTQLSVL.

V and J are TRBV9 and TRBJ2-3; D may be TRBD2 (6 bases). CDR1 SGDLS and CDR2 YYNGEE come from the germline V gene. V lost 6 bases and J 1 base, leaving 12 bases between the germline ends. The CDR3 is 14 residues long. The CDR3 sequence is CASKGGEGTDTQYF. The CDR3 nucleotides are TGTGCCAGCAAAGGCGGGGAGGGCACAGATACGCAGTATTTT.

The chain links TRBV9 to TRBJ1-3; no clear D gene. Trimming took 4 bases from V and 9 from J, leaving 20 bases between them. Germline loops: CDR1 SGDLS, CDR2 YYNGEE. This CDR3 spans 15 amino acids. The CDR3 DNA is TGTGCCAGCAGCCCCCCGAGACCCTCGTGGGGCACCATATATTTT. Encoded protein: CASSPPRPSWGTIYF.

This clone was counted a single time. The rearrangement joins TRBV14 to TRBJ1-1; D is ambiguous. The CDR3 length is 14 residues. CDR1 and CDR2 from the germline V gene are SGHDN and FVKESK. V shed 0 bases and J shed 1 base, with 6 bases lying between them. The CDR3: CASSQEGWNTEAFF. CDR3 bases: TGTGCCAGCAGCCAAGAGGGATGGAACACTGAAGCTTTCTTT.

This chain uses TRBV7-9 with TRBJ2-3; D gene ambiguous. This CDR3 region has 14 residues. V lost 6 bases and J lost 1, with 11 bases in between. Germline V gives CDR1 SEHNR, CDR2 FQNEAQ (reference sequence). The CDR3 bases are TGTGCCAGCAGTGGTATGTCCCGCACAGATACGCAGTATTTT. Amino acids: CASSGMSRTDTQYF.

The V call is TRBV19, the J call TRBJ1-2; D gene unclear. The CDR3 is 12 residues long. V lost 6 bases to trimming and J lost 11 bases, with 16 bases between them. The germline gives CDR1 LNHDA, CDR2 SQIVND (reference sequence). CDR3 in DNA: TGTGCCAGTAGCTCGGGAGGCCAAGGTTACACCTTC. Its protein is CASSSGGQGYTF. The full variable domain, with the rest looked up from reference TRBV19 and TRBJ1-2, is DGGITQSPKYLFRKEGQNVTLSCEQNLNHDAMYWYRQDPGQGLRLIYYSQIVNDFQKGDIAEGYSVSREKKESFPLTVTSAQKNPTAFYLCASSSGGQGYTFGSGTRLTVV.

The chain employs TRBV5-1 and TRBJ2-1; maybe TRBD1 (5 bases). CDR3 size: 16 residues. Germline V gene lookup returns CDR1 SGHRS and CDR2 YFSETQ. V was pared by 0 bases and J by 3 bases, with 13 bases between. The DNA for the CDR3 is TGCGCCAGCAGCTTGGTGGGGCCCCACCACTACAATGAGCAGTTCTTC. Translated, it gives CASSLVGPHHYNEQFF.

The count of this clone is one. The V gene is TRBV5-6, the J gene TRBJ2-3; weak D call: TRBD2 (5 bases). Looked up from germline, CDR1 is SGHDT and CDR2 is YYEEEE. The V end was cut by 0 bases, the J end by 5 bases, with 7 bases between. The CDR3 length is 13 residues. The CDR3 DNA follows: TGTGCCAGCAGCTTGGCGCGGGTAGATACGCAGTATTTT. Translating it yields CASSLARVDTQYF.

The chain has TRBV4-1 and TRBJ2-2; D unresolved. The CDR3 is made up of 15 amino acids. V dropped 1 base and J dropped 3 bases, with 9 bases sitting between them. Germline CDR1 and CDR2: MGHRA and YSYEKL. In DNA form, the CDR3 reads TGCGCCAGCAGCCAAGGTCATCTGGACACCGGGGAGCTGTTTTTT. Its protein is CASSQGHLDTGELFF.

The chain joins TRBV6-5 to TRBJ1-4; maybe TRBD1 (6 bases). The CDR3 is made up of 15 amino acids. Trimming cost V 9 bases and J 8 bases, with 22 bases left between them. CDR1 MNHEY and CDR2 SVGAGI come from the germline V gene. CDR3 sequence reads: CARLLGGLLKEKLFF. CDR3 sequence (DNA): TGTGCCAGACTTTTGGGGGGCCTGCTTAAGGAAAAACTGTTTTTT.

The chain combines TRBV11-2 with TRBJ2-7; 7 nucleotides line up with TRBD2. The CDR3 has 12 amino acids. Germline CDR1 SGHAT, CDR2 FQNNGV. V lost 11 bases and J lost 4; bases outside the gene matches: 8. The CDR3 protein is CARRGGSYEQYF. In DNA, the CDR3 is TGTGCCCGACGGGGAGGGAGTTACGAGCAGTACTTC.

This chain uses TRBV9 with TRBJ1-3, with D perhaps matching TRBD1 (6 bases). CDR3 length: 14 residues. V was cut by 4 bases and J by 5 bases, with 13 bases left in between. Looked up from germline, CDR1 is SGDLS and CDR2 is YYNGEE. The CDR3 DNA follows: TGTGCCAGCAGCTCAGACAGGACGAGAAACACCATATATTTT. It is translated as CASSSDRTRNTIYF.

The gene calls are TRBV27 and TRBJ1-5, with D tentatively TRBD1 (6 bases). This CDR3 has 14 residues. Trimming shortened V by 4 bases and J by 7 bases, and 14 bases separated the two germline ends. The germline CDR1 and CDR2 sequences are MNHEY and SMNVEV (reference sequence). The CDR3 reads CASSSLDDRQPQHF. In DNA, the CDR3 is TGTGCCAGCAGTTCTCTGGATGACAGGCAGCCCCAGCATTTT.

CDR3 sequence reads: CALPKSSGGARMGEQFF. As DNA, the CDR3 is TGTGCCCTTCCTAAAAGTAGCGGGGGGGCTAGAATGGGTGAGCAGTTCTTC. The rearrangement links TRBV2 to TRBJ2-1; 11 nucleotides agree with TRBD2. Germline CDR1 SNHLY, CDR2 FYNNEI. V trimming: 11 bases; J trimming: 9 bases; junction bases outside the gene matches: 21. This CDR3 is built from 17 residues. The full variable domain, rest sourced from reference TRBV2 and TRBJ2-1, is EPEVTQTPSHQVTQMGQEVILRCVPISNHLYFYWYRQILGQKVEFLVSFYNNEISEKSEIFDDQFSVERPDGSNFTLKIRSTKLEDSAMYFCALPKSSGGARMGEQFFGPGTRLTVL.

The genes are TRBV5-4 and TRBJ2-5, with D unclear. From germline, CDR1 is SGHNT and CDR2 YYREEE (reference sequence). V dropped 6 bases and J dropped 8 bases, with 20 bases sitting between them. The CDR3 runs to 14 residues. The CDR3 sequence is CASIRAAMVETQYF. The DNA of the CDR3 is TGTGCCAGCATTAGGGCCGCCATGGTCGAAACCCAGTACTTC.

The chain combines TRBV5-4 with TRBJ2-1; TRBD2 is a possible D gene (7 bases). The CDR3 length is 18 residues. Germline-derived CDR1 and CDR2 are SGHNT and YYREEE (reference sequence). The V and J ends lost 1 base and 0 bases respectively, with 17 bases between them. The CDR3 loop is CASSLMSLADSSYNEQFF. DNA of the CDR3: TGTGCCAGCAGCTTGATGTCGCTAGCGGACAGCTCCTACAATGAGCAGTTCTTC.

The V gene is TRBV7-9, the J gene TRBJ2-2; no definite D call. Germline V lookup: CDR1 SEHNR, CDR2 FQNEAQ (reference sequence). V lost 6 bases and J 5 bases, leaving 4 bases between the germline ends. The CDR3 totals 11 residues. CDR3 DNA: TGTGCCAGCAGTAGGACCGGGGAGCTGTTTTTT. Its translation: CASSRTGELFF.

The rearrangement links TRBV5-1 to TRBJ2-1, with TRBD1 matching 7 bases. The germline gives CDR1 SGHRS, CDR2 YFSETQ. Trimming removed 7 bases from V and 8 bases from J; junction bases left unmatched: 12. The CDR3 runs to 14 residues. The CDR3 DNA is TGCGCCAGCGGAGGCCTGACAGGGACCGATGAGCAGTTCTTC. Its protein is CASGGLTGTDEQFF.

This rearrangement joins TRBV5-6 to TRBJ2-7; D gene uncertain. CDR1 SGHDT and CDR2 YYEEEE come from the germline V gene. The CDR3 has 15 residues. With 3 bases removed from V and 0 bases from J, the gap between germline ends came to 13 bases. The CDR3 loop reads CASSSPWSSSYEQYV. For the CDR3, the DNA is TGTGCCAGCAGCTCCCCTTGGTCGAGCTCCTACGAGCAGTACGTC.